These 25 T cell receptor beta chains share one sample of origin, sequenced in a study of patients and donors after allogeneic stem cell transplantation. TCRdb fed the RT-PCR reads into MiXCR, producing one record per CDR3 protein. The sample has about a million distinct CDR3 sequences, about a sixth seen once. The sequenced sample consisted of blood, either unsorted or a sorted T cell fraction (not recorded which). The receptors derive from a human donor who was either an allogeneic HSCT recipient or a stem cell or donor lymphocyte infusion donor (not recorded which). It is not recorded whose cells these are; they may come from a transplant donor.

The V gene is TRBV29-1, the J gene TRBJ2-3; 7 nucleotides line up with TRBD1. CDR1 and CDR2 (germline): SQVTM, ANQGSEA. V was clipped by 7 bases and J by 4 bases; unmatched bases: 11. The CDR3 has 14 amino acids. CDR3 protein: CSARQGMVSDTQYF. CDR3 in DNA: TGCAGCGCTCGACAGGGAATGGTATCAGATACGCAGTATTTT.

This clonotype occurred a few times. The gene calls are TRBV5-1 and TRBJ2-3; 9 positions match TRBD1. There are 15 residues in the CDR3. Per germline, CDR1 SGHRS and CDR2 YFSETQ. V shed 6 bases, J shed 5 bases, and the junction held 10 bases outside the gene matches. In nucleotides, the CDR3 is TGCGCCAGCATAGAAGCACAGGGGGCGCGAGATACGCAGTATTTT. It translates to CASIEAQGARDTQYF.

This clonotype occurred a few times. In DNA, the CDR3 is TGCGCCAGCAGCCAGATACAGGGAATTGGGAACACCGGGGAGCTGTTTTTT. This codes for CASSQIQGIGNTGELFF. This sequence joins TRBV4-3 and TRBJ2-2; the D gene is possibly TRBD1 (6 bases). Germline-derived CDR1 and CDR2 are LGHNA and YSLEER. Trimming left V 3 bases short and J 1 base short, with 15 bases between. The CDR3 runs to 17 residues.

This chain connects TRBV29-1 to TRBJ2-1; 13 nucleotides line up with TRBD2. This CDR3 comprises 16 residues. Germline values: CDR1 SQVTM, CDR2 ANQGSEA. V shed 3 bases and J 4 bases; nucleotides not matched to a gene: 6. The CDR3 loop is CSVEGGTSGVYNEQFF. CDR3 bases: TGCAGCGTTGAGGGGGGGACTAGCGGGGTATACAATGAGCAGTTCTTC.

In this sample, this clonotype turned up once. The V call is TRBV27, the J call TRBJ2-1, with D possibly matching TRBD2 (6 bases). Germline CDR1 reads MNHEY; CDR2 reads SMNVEV (reference sequence). V shed 8 bases and J shed 0 bases, with 14 bases lying between them. This CDR3 comprises 15 residues. CDR3 loop: CASANRGSSYNEQFF. In nucleotides, the CDR3 is TGTGCCAGCGCTAACCGGGGGAGCTCCTACAATGAGCAGTTCTTC.

The V and J genes are TRBV4-2 and TRBJ2-7; 10 bases are a match to TRBD2. Germline V gives CDR1 LGHNA, CDR2 YNFKEQ. This CDR3 is 15 amino acids long. Unmatched junction bases numbered 5, after V lost 3 bases and J lost 3 bases. The CDR3 DNA reads as TGTGCCAGCAGCCAGTGGCTAGCGGGGGACTACGAGCAGTACTTC. This translates into CASSQWLAGDYEQYF.

The chain couples TRBV18 to TRBJ2-1; D could derive from TRBD1 or TRBD2 (6 bases each). The CDR3 is 15 residues long. CDR1 and CDR2 from the germline V gene are KGHSH and LQKENI. V dropped 2 bases and J dropped 0 bases, with 8 bases sitting between them. The CDR3 DNA sequence: TGTGCCAGCTCACCAAAGGGGGGCTCCTACAATGAGCAGTTCTTC. Translated: CASSPKGGSYNEQFF.

This clonotype was found once. The gene calls are TRBV9 and TRBJ1-2; D gene uncertain. This CDR3 spans 13 amino acids. Germline CDR1 reads SGDLS; CDR2 reads YYNGEE. V lost 0 bases to trimming and J lost 4 bases, with 7 bases between them. CDR3 protein: CASSVGQRYGYTF. CDR3 sequence (DNA): TGTGCCAGCAGCGTAGGGCAACGCTATGGCTACACCTTC.

This clonotype occurred a few times. The chain couples TRBV6-4 to TRBJ2-3, with D uncertain. Germline CDR1 and CDR2: MRHNA and SNTAGT. The CDR3 is 13 amino acids. Trimming stripped 5 bases from V and 6 bases from J, with 12 bases between. The DNA for the CDR3 is TGTGCCAGCAGTAGCTCAATATCCGATACGCAGTATTTT. It yields the protein CASSSSISDTQYF.

The chain combines TRBV7-2 with TRBJ2-3; 9 bases are a match to TRBD2. This CDR3 is built from 17 residues. J gave up 2 bases and V 5 bases, and 11 bases lay outside the gene matches. Germline-derived CDR1 and CDR2 are SGHTA and FQGNSA. The CDR3, as DNA: TGTGCCAGCAGCCCCAGGGAGCGGGGGGCGCTCACAGATACGCAGTATTTT. Its translation is CASSPRERGALTDTQYF.

This clonotype has just a few counts. At one end, the junction sequence differs from germline, possibly due to a read error. V gene TRBV5-1 combines with J gene TRBJ2-3; D may be TRBD2 (5 bases). This CDR3 has 16 residues. Germline CDR1 SGHRS, CDR2 YFSETQ. Written as DNA, the CDR3 is TGCGCCAGCAGCTTGGCCGTCCATTCTAGCACAGATACCCAGTATTTT. Translating it yields CASSLAVHSSTDTQYF.

The V call is TRBV3-1, the J call TRBJ1-1; no clear D. Germline lookup yields CDR1 LGHDT and CDR2 YNNKEL (reference sequence). V was pared by 0 bases and J by 0 bases, with 11 bases between. The CDR3 contains 16 residues. The CDR3 DNA reads as TGTGCCAGCAGCCAAGATGGCGGGCGGATGAACACTGAAGCTTTCTTT. This translates into CASSQDGGRMNTEAFF.

Only a few counts were recorded for this clonotype. This chain joins TRBV20-1 and TRBJ2-1, with a weak D call TRBD2 (5 bases). V lost 0 bases, J lost 4 bases, and 13 bases lay in between. The CDR3 is 15 residues long. Germline V gene lookup returns CDR1 DFQATT and CDR2 SNEGSKA (reference sequence). CDR3 amino acids: CSARDMGGRYNEQFF. CDR3 nucleotides: TGCAGTGCTAGAGATATGGGCGGGCGATACAATGAGCAGTTCTTC.

The chain carries TRBV6-2 or TRBV6-3 and TRBJ1-2; D gene uncertain. This CDR3 is built from 14 residues. Trimming removed 7 bases at V and 4 bases at J, with 16 bases between. Germline assignment: CDR1 MNHEY and CDR2 SVGEGT. The CDR3, as DNA: TGTGCCAGCAACGCATTTGAGGGTATCTATGGCTACACCTTC. This sequence encodes CASNAFEGIYGYTF.

This clonotype was observed a few times. V and J are TRBV20-1 and TRBJ1-5; D is possibly TRBD1 (5 bases). This CDR3 is built from 15 residues. Germline V gene sequence: CDR1 DFQATT, CDR2 SNEGSKA (reference sequence). The V end lost 1 base, the J end lost 0 bases, and 10 bases lay between the germline ends. In DNA, the CDR3 is TGCAGTGCTAGAGGGGGGGGAATTAGCAATCAGCCCCAGCATTTT. Translating gives CSARGGGISNQPQHF.

The chain has TRBV14 and TRBJ2-5, with D possibly TRBD2 on 5 matching bases. From germline, CDR1 is SGHDN and CDR2 FVKESK. This CDR3 contains 15 residues. The V end was cut by 4 bases, the J end by 0 bases, with 12 bases between. The CDR3: CASSLGLRYQETQYF. As DNA, the CDR3 is TGTGCCAGCAGCCTAGGACTCCGGTACCAAGAGACCCAGTACTTC.

This clonotype was picked up a small number of times. The chain combines TRBV12-3 or TRBV12-4 with TRBJ1-4, with TRBD1 matching 7 bases. V shed 4 bases, J shed 8 bases, and the junction held 4 bases outside the gene matches. This CDR3 has 13 amino acids. The CDR3 coding sequence is TGTGCCAGCAGTTGGACAGGTTGGGAAAAACTGTTTTTT. Translation: CASSWTGWEKLFF.

The rearrangement uses TRBV20-1 and TRBJ2-2, with 10 bases matching TRBD1. After removal of 6 bases from V and 6 bases from J, the junction contained 16 bases not matched to a gene. The length of the CDR3 is 17 residues. Per the germline V gene, CDR1 is DFQATT and CDR2 is SNEGSKA (reference sequence). The chain's CDR3 is CSAIPGQGMRVAGELFF. The CDR3 nucleotides read TGCAGTGCCATCCCGGGACAGGGGATGAGAGTTGCCGGGGAGCTGTTTTTT.

The chain combines TRBV5-6 with TRBJ2-7; D unclear. Germline lookup yields CDR1 SGHDT and CDR2 YYEEEE. V was shortened by 5 bases and J by 3 bases, with 12 bases between the two germline ends. The CDR3 contains 13 residues. The CDR3 is CASRFRPDYEQYF. CDR3 in DNA: TGTGCCAGCAGATTCAGACCCGACTACGAGCAGTACTTC.

The chain recombines TRBV7-2 with TRBJ2-5, with a tentative D call TRBD2 (6 bases). V was shortened by 5 bases and J by 1 base, with 11 bases between the two germline ends. This CDR3 has 14 residues. Germline loops: CDR1 SGHTA, CDR2 FQGNSA. The CDR3 region is CASSPRRGQETQYF. The DNA of the CDR3 is TGTGCCAGCAGCCCCAGGAGGGGCCAAGAGACCCAGTACTTC.

This clonotype was seen a handful of times. J is TRBJ2-2 and V is TRBV4-3; tentatively, D is TRBD1 (5 bases). Between the trimmed V and J ends, which lost 0 bases and 2 bases, there was a span of 10 bases. The CDR3 is made up of 16 amino acids. The V gene's germline CDR1 is LGHNA and CDR2 YSLEER. CDR3 sequence: CASSQDRQGNTGELFF. CDR3 nucleotide sequence: TGCGCCAGCAGCCAAGACCGCCAGGGAAACACCGGGGAGCTGTTTTTT.

The rearrangement uses TRBV18 and TRBJ2-7; D gene unclear. The germline V gene encodes CDR1 KGHSH and CDR2 LQKENI. CDR3 length: 14 amino acids. Trimming stripped 3 bases from V and 3 bases from J, with 12 bases between. DNA of the CDR3: TGTGCCAGCTCACCTTCTTTGGGCGGCTACGAGCAGTACTTC. Its protein is CASSPSLGGYEQYF.

This clonotype occurred a few times. This chain joins TRBV12-3 or TRBV12-4 and TRBJ2-1; 12 nucleotides match TRBD2. The CDR3 consists of 17 residues. V trimming: 6 bases; J trimming: 0 bases; junction bases outside the gene matches: 6. CDR3 bases: TGTGCCAGCAGCGCGGGACTAGCGGGCGTCTCCTACAATGAGCAGTTCTTC. Translation gives CASSAGLAGVSYNEQFF.

The chain links TRBV12-3 or TRBV12-4 to TRBJ2-7; weak D call: TRBD1 (5 bases). The CDR3 sequence is 13 residues long. Trimming stripped 4 bases from V and 8 bases from J, with 15 bases between. The CDR3 sequence: CASSSRTLYQQYF. CDR3 DNA: TGTGCCAGCAGTTCGAGGACATTATACCAGCAGTACTTC.

V is TRBV10-3 and J is TRBJ2-4; 10 nucleotides line up with TRBD2. Germline V lookup: CDR1 ENHRY, CDR2 SYGVKD. This CDR3 contains 17 residues. V lost 4 bases, J lost 0 bases, and 6 bases stayed unmatched. The chain's CDR3 is CAISATSGALAKNIQYF. CDR3 bases: TGTGCCATCAGTGCCACTAGCGGGGCTTTAGCCAAAAACATTCAGTACTTC.